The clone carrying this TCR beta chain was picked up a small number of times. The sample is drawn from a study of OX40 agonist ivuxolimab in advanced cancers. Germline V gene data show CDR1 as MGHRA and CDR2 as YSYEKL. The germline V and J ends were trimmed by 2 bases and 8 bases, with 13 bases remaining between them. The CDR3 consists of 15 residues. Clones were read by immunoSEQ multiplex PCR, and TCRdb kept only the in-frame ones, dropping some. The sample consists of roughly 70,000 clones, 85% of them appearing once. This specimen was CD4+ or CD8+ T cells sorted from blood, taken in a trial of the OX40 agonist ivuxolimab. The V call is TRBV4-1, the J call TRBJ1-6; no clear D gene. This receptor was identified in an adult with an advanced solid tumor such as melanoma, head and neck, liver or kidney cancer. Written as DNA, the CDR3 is TGCGCCAGCAGCCAATATGAAGGAGGAGATTCACCCCTCCACTTT. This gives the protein CASSQYEGGDSPLHF.